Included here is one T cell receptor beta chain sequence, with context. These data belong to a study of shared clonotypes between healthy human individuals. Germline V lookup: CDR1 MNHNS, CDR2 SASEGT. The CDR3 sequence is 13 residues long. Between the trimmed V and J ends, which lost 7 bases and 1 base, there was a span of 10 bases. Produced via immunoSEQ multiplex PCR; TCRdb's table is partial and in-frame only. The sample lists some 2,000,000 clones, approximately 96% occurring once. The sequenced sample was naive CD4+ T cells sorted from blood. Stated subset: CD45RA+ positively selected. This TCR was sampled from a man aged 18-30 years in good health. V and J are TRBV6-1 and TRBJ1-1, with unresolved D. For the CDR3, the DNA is TGTGCCAGCATAGTGGCAGGGAACACTGAAGCTTTCTTT. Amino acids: CASIVAGNTEAFF.